This T cell receptor beta chain was sequenced during a study of T cells in Graves' hyperthyroidism and ophthalmopathy. The blood specimen was taken at initial hyperthyroidism diagnosis, before any ophthalmopathy symptoms. This CDR3 comprises 14 residues. The germline V gene encodes CDR1 GTSNPN and CDR2 SVGIG (reference sequence). V gave up 3 bases and J gave up 6 bases; unmatched junction bases: 7. RNA transcripts served as the template for amplifying TCR beta CDR3 regions. With the HTBI primer set, the TCR CDR3 went through a first round of RT-PCR. TCRdb passed the multiplex PCR reads through MiXCR, listing each CDR3 protein once. The table has some 250,000 distinct CDR3 sequences, approximately 14% seen once. This clonotype was observed many times.

The clonotype was recovered from a woman aged 40 to 50 with Graves' hyperthyroidism that later progressed to Graves' ophthalmopathy. Sequences were obtained from blood. The chain joins TRBV30 to TRBJ1-5, with 8 bases that match TRBD1. This chain's CDR3 is CAWSPGGAGQPQHF. DNA for the CDR3: TGTGCCTGGAGCCCAGGGGGCGCCGGTCAGCCCCAGCATTTT.